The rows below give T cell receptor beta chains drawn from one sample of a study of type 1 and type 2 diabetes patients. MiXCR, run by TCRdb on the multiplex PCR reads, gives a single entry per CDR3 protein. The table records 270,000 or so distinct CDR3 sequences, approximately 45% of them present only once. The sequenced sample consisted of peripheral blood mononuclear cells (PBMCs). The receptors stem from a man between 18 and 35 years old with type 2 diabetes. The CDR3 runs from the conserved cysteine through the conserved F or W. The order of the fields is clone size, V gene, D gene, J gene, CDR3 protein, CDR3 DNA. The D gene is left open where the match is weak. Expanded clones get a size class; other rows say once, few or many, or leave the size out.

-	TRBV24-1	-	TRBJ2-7	CATSDGGAYEQYF	TGTGCCACCAGTGATGGGGGGGCATACGAGCAGTACTTC
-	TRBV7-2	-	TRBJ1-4	CASSSGIGRGANERLFF	TGTGCCAGCAGCTCGGGGATCGGTAGGGGGGCTAATGAAAGACTGTTTTTT
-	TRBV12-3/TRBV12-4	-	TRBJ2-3	CASSQVTRTDTQYF	TGTGCCAGCAGCCAAGTGACTCGCACAGATACGCAGTATTTT
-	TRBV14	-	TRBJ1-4	CASSQGLGPFVNEKLFF	TGTGCCAGCAGCCAAGGTCTGGGGCCCTTCGTTAATGAAAAACTGTTTTTT
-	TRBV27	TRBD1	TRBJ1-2	CASSSQQGLVEGYTF	TGTGCCAGCAGTTCCCAACAGGGGTTGGTCGAAGGCTACACCTTC
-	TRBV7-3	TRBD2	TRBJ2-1	CASSPEGGRASGEQFF	TGTGCCAGCAGCCCGGAGGGCGGGAGGGCCTCAGGTGAGCAGTTCTTC
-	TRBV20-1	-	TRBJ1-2	CSASPETGFGYGYTF	TGCAGTGCTTCCCCCGAAACAGGGTTTGGGTATGGCTACACCTTC
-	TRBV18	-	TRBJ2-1	CASSLVSSSYNEQFF	TGTGCCAGCTCCCTCGTGAGCAGTTCCTACAATGAGCAGTTCTTC
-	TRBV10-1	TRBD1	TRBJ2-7	CAIRQGNNDYEQYF	TGCGCCATCAGACAGGGCAATAACGACTACGAGCAGTACTTC
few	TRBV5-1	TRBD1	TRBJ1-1	CASSLGTVPPSNTEAFF	TGCGCCAGCAGCCTAGGGACAGTACCCCCTTCGAACACTGAAGCTTTCTTT
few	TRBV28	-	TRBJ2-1	CASAYDSGGLNEQFF	TGTGCCAGCGCATACGACAGTGGAGGTCTCAATGAGCAGTTCTTC
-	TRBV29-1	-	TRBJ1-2	CSAGGTAGGGYTF	TGCAGCGCCGGAGGCACGGCTGGCGGAGGCTACACCTTC
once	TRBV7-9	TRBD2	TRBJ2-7	CASSNPGLAGGLYEQYF	TGTGCCAGCAGCAACCCAGGACTAGCGGGGGGCTTATACGAGCAGTACTTC
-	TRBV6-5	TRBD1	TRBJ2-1	CASRLTGTGGDNEQFF	TGTGCCAGCAGACTTACCGGGACAGGAGGCGACAATGAGCAGTTCTTC
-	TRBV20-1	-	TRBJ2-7	CSALDYEQYF	TGCAGTGCCCTAGACTACGAGCAGTACTTC
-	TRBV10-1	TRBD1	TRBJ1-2	CASSAGTVAGYTF	TGCGCCAGCAGCGCCGGGACAGTCGCTGGCTACACCTTC
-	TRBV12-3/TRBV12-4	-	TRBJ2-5	CASSLMGPRSETQYF	TGTGCCAGCAGTTTGATGGGGCCTAGATCGGAGACCCAGTACTTC
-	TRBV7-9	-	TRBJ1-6	CASSGAEDGHSPLHF	TGTGCCAGCAGCGGCGCCGAAGACGGGCATTCACCCCTCCACTTT
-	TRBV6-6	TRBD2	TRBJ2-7	CAISTSGSNEQYF	TGTGCCATCAGTACTAGCGGGAGTAACGAGCAGTACTTC
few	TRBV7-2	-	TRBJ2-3	CASSEYGDTQYF	TGTGCCAGCAGCGAGTACGGAGATACGCAGTATTTT